What follows is one T cell receptor (beta chain) and its context. The data are from a study of identifying expanded T cells in peripheral blood. Repertoires were generated with immunoSEQ multiplex PCR, while TCRdb's copy carries only in-frame clones and drops some. The sample includes about 130,000 clones, 75% to 90% of them seen just once. V was shortened by 10 bases and J by 2 bases, with 15 bases between the two germline ends. The CDR3 contains 13 residues. Germline CDR1 is SGHNT and CDR2 is YENEEA. The sample comprised blood. This sequence originates from a person between 18 and 70 years old in good health. The rearrangement links TRBV11-3 to TRBJ2-7; a possible D gene is TRBD1 (6 bases). The CDR3 loop is CATKGVWTYEQYF. CDR3 in DNA: TGTGCCACTAAGGGGGTTTGGACCTACGAGCAGTACTTC.